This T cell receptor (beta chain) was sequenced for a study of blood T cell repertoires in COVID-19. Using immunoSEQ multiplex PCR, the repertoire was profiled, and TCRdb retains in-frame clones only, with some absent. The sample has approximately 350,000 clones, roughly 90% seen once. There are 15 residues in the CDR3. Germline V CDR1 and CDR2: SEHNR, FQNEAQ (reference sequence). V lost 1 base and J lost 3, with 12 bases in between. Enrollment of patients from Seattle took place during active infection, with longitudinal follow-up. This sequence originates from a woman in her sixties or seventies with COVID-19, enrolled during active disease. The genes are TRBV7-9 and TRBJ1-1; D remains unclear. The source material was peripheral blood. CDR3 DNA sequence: TGTGCCAGCAGCTTAGAATCAGTTGACTACACTGAAGCTTTCTTT. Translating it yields CASSLESVDYTEAFF.